A single sample gave rise to the 20 T cell receptor beta chains below, sequenced in a study of identical twins. TCRdb re-derived calls from the 5' RACE reads in MiXCR, one entry per CDR3 protein. The table records around 650,000 distinct CDR3 sequences, roughly 7.2% of them present only once. This sample was shared with a second study, whose subject was yellow fever vaccine responses in identical twins.

Sequenced input: PBMCs. The receptors here all came from a woman aged 18-29 years in good health.

This sequence joins TRBV6-2 or TRBV6-3 and TRBJ1-5, with 11 nucleotides matching TRBD1. Per the germline V gene, CDR1 is MNHEY and CDR2 is SVGEGT. V shed 2 bases and J 7 bases; nucleotides not matched to a gene: 4. The CDR3 runs to 15 residues. The CDR3 DNA reads as TGTGCCAGCAGTTACCGGACAGGGGGCGAGCAGCCCCAGCATTTT. Protein product: CASSYRTGGEQPQHF.

This clonotype was counted at least ten times. This sequence joins TRBV5-1 and TRBJ2-1; 11 bases agree with TRBD2. The trim removed 0 bases at V and 14 bases at J, leaving 13 bases unmatched. Germline CDR1 and CDR2: SGHRS and YFSETQ. This CDR3 has 16 residues. Here the CDR3 DNA reads TGCGCCAGCAGCTTGGGGGGGACTAGCGGTCGTGAGCGGGAGTTCTTC. Its protein product is CASSLGGTSGREREFF.

The rearrangement uses TRBV12-3 or TRBV12-4 and TRBJ1-6, with 7 bases matching TRBD1. CDR3 length: 14 residues. J was trimmed by 7 bases and V by 6 bases; bases with no gene match: 6. CDR3 sequence (DNA): TGTGCCAGCAGGATACAGGGGACAAATTCACCCCTCCACTTT. Its translation: CASRIQGTNSPLHF.

This clonotype was counted ten times or more. This chain links TRBV28 with TRBJ2-3, with D tentatively TRBD2 (5 bases). Germline V gene sequence: CDR1 MDHEN, CDR2 SYDVKM. V was trimmed by 3 bases and J by 3 bases, leaving 10 bases between them. CDR3 size: 14 residues. CDR3 residues: CASSFGDLTDTQYF. The CDR3 DNA reads as TGTGCCAGCAGTTTCGGGGATTTAACAGATACGCAGTATTTT. The variable domain in full, with the rest retrieved from reference TRBV28 and TRBJ2-3, is DVKVTQSSRYLVKRTGEKVFLECVQDMDHENMFWYRQDPGLGLRLIYFSYDVKMKEKGDIPEGYSVSREKKERFSLILESASTNQTSMYLCASSFGDLTDTQYFGPGTRLTVL.

This clonotype turned up a few times. This sequence joins TRBV7-9 and TRBJ2-5, with a weak D call TRBD2 (5 bases). Germline CDR1 reads SEHNR; CDR2 reads FQNEAQ (reference sequence). The length of the CDR3 is 15 residues. Trimming took off 5 bases at V and 0 bases at J, with 13 bases between the two ends. The CDR3 bases are TGTGCCAGCAGCGACTACTCGGGGTACCAAGAGACCCAGTACTTC. It encodes CASSDYSGYQETQYF.

V usage is TRBV20-1 and J usage is TRBJ2-3; TRBD1 might be the D (6 bases). Germline CDR1 and CDR2: DFQATT and SNEGSKA (reference sequence). V lost 3 bases and J 0 bases, leaving 13 bases between the germline ends. CDR3 length: 15 residues. CDR3 nucleotide sequence: TGCAGTGCTAGCACAGGGCGTTTTAGCACAGATACGCAGTATTTT. Its protein product is CSASTGRFSTDTQYF.

The CDR3 DNA sequence: TGCAGTGCTCAAAATGCTGGGAGGCGGGAATTGGCAGATACGCAGTATTTT. Its translation is CSAQNAGRRELADTQYF. This chain links TRBV20-1 with TRBJ2-3; TRBD2 might be the D (6 bases). With 5 bases removed from V and 4 bases from J, the gap between germline ends came to 25 bases. The CDR3 loop spans 17 amino acids. CDR1 DFQATT and CDR2 SNEGSKA come from the germline V gene (reference sequence).

The V and J genes are TRBV5-1 and TRBJ2-7; 16 nucleotides match TRBD2. V shed 0 bases and J 0 bases; nucleotides not matched to a gene: 12. The CDR3 has 21 residues. Germline V lookup: CDR1 SGHRS, CDR2 YFSETQ. As DNA, the CDR3 is TGCGCCAGCAGCTTGGCCGAGCCGGGACTAGCGGGAGGGATGAGCTCCTACGAGCAGTACTTC. It codes for CASSLAEPGLAGGMSSYEQYF.

The chain combines TRBV7-6 with TRBJ2-3, with D perhaps TRBD2 (6 bases). V was trimmed by 1 base and J by 5 bases, leaving 22 bases between them. The length of the CDR3 is 18 residues. The germline CDR1 and CDR2 sequences are SGHVS and FNYEAQ. CDR3 sequence reads: CASSLDGRVGSGVDTQYF. The CDR3 region has the DNA TGTGCCAGCAGCTTAGATGGACGGGTCGGGAGTGGGGTAGATACGCAGTATTTT.

The table lists this clonotype with many counts. The chain's CDR3 is CASRKGGLRETQYF. The CDR3 DNA reads TGTGCCAGCAGGAAGGGGGGCCTGAGGGAGACCCAGTACTTC. The V gene is TRBV12-3 or TRBV12-4, the J gene TRBJ2-5; the D gene could be TRBD1 or TRBD2 (6 bases each). V gave up 6 bases and J gave up 5 bases, with 16 bases separating them. The CDR3 runs 14 residues.

There are many counts of this clonotype. This sequence joins TRBV3-1 and TRBJ1-1, with D possibly being TRBD1 (5 bases). CDR3 length equals 15 residues. V lost 4 bases and J 3 bases, leaving 15 bases between the germline ends. Germline V lookup: CDR1 LGHDT, CDR2 YNNKEL (reference sequence). CDR3: CASSPRTIGDTEAFF. The CDR3 DNA reads as TGTGCCAGCAGCCCCCGGACAATAGGGGACACTGAAGCTTTCTTT.

There are a few counts of this clonotype. This chain connects TRBV7-9 to TRBJ1-2; weak D call: TRBD1 (5 bases). This CDR3 region has 13 residues. Trimming removed 6 bases from V and 2 bases from J, with 10 bases in between. Germline lookup yields CDR1 SEHNR and CDR2 FQNEAQ (reference sequence). Here the CDR3 reads CASSGSGNYGYTF. DNA for the CDR3: TGTGCCAGCAGTGGATCAGGGAACTATGGCTACACCTTC.

The rearrangement uses TRBV12-3 or TRBV12-4 and TRBJ1-6; D not certain. The CDR3 totals 13 residues. V lost 6 bases and J 5 bases, leaving 8 bases between the germline ends. CDR3 sequence: CASSPHNNSPLHF. CDR3 nucleotide sequence: TGTGCCAGCAGCCCCCACAATAATTCACCCCTCCACTTT.

This clonotype has a count of ten or more. This chain joins TRBV20-1 and TRBJ2-1; 7 bases align to TRBD2. The J segment lost 7 bases and the V segment lost 5 bases, leaving 11 bases of the junction unmatched. CDR3 length: 14 amino acids. Germline assignment: CDR1 DFQATT and CDR2 SNEGSKA (reference sequence). The CDR3 region is CSAPEGTTQNEQFF. Here the CDR3 DNA reads TGCAGTGCTCCCGAAGGGACTACCCAGAATGAGCAGTTCTTC.

This clonotype showed up just a few times. The chain uses TRBV28 and TRBJ2-5; D not resolved. V lost 6 bases, J lost 5 bases, and 10 bases lay in between. The length of the CDR3 is 12 residues. The germline V gene encodes CDR1 MDHEN and CDR2 SYDVKM. In DNA form, the CDR3 reads TGTGCCAGCAGCCTCCAGTGGGAGACCCAGTACTTC. Its translation: CASSLQWETQYF.

V is TRBV28 and J is TRBJ2-7; 10 nucleotides align to TRBD1. Germline CDR1 MDHEN, CDR2 SYDVKM. The ends lost 8 bases at V and 6 bases at J; junction bases unmatched: 10. The CDR3 sequence is 14 residues long. CDR3 sequence: CASSGGTGDGEQYF. Here the CDR3 DNA reads TGTGCCAGCTCTGGGGGGACAGGGGACGGCGAGCAGTACTTC. The whole variable domain, remainder taken from reference TRBV28 and TRBJ2-7, is DVKVTQSSRYLVKRTGEKVFLECVQDMDHENMFWYRQDPGLGLRLIYFSYDVKMKEKGDIPEGYSVSREKKERFSLILESASTNQTSMYLCASSGGTGDGEQYFGPGTRLTVT.

This clonotype was observed a few times. This chain links TRBV3-1 with TRBJ2-3; 9 nucleotides agree with TRBD2. Germline assignment: CDR1 LGHDT and CDR2 YNNKEL (reference sequence). The ends lost 0 bases at V and 2 bases at J; junction bases unmatched: 6. The CDR3 has 17 amino acids. CDR3 nucleotides: TGTGCCAGCAGCCAAGATCCTAGCGGGGTAACCACAGATACGCAGTATTTT. It is translated as CASSQDPSGVTTDTQYF.

There are many counts of this clonotype. The V gene is TRBV3-1, the J gene TRBJ2-2; 9 bases are shared with TRBD1. Germline V CDR1 and CDR2: LGHDT, YNNKEL (reference sequence). CDR3 size: 16 residues. J lost 0 bases, V lost 5 bases, and 4 bases had no gene match. CDR3 nucleotides: TGTGCCAGCAGCGGGGACAGGGCCTCGAACACCGGGGAGCTGTTTTTT. It encodes CASSGDRASNTGELFF.

This clonotype has at least ten counts. V usage is TRBV10-3 and J usage is TRBJ2-1; D unresolved. This CDR3 spans 13 amino acids. Germline V gives CDR1 ENHRY, CDR2 SYGVKD. The germline V and J ends were trimmed by 3 bases and 8 bases, with 11 bases remaining between them. DNA for the CDR3: TGTGCCATCAGTGAAGTCCTCCGCGATGAGCAGTTCTTC. Translation: CAISEVLRDEQFF.

The table lists this clonotype with many counts. J is TRBJ1-1 and V is TRBV13, with TRBD1 as a possible D gene (5 bases). V lost 5 bases, J lost 4 bases, and 17 bases lay in between. The germline gives CDR1 PRHDT, CDR2 FYEKMQ (reference sequence). The CDR3 has 15 amino acids. The CDR3 reads CASSALQGVGTEAFF. DNA of the CDR3: TGTGCCAGCAGCGCCCTCCAGGGTGTCGGCACTGAAGCTTTCTTT.